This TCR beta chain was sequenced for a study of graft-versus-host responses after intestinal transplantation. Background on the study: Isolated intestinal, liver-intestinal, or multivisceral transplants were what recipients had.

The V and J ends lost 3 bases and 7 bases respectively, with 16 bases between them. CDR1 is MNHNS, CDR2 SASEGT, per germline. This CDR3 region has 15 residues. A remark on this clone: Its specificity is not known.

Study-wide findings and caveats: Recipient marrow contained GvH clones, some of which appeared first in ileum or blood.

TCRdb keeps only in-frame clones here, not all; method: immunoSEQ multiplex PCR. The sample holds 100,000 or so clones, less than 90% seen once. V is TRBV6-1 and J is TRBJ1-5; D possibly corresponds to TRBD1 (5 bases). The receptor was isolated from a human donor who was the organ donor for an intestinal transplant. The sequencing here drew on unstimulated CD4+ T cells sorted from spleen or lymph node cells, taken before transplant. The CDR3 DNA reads TGTGCCAGCAGTGATTCGACAGCTTACTACCAGCCCCAGCATTTT. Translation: CASSDSTAYYQPQHF.